The 7 T cell receptor beta chains below all came from one sample that was sequenced in a study of shared clonotypes between healthy human individuals (dated by TCRdb to about 2020). The library came from the immunoSEQ multiplex PCR assay. TCRdb took this table from immuneACCESS and kept in-frame rearrangements with V and J called. Such tables lack part of the clones; where checked against another copy, unresolved V genes explain under half of the gap, and the rest is unexplained. For this sample there are 650,000 to 800,000 clones; 55% to 80% appear just once. Jointly, the top ten make up approximately 1.7% of the sample. Sequenced input: memory CD4+ T cells sorted from blood. What the cell subset or site label conveys for this sample: CD45RA-negative fraction. The source of these receptors is a woman aged 25 to 39 in good health.

The CDR3 here is CASSLVVAAQETQYF. CDR3 coding DNA: TGTGCCAGCAGCTTAGTGGTTGCGGCCCAAGAGACCCAGTACTTC. The chain uses TRBV7-2 and TRBJ2-5; no firm D call. Trimming removed 1 base from V and 1 base from J, with 10 bases in between. This CDR3 is 15 amino acids long. Germline V lookup: CDR1 SGHTA, CDR2 FQGNSA. Drawing the rest from reference TRBV7-2 and TRBJ2-5, the complete variable domain is GAGVSQSPSNKVTEKGKDVELRCDPISGHTALYWYRQSLGQGLEFLIYFQGNSAPDKSGLPSDRFSAERTGGSVSTLTIQRTQQEDSAVYLCASSLVVAAQETQYFGPGTRLLVL.

A single count supports this clone. The rearrangement links TRBV2 to TRBJ2-2; 13 positions match TRBD2. CDR3 length: 15 amino acids. The J segment lost 7 bases and the V segment lost 6 bases, leaving 5 bases of the junction unmatched. Germline V gene sequence: CDR1 SNHLY, CDR2 FYNNEI. CDR3 protein: CASRRLAGGIGELFF. The CDR3 nucleotides read TGTGCCAGCAGGAGACTAGCGGGAGGCATCGGGGAGCTGTTTTTT.

The V gene is TRBV5-1, the J gene TRBJ2-7; 7 positions match TRBD2. V dropped 7 bases and J dropped 0; count of bases not matched to a gene: 10. The CDR3 is made up of 15 amino acids. CDR1 and CDR2 (germline): SGHRS, YFSETQ. This CDR3 is CASRPTSEGSYEQYF. For the CDR3, the DNA is TGCGCCAGCCGACCCACTAGCGAGGGCTCCTACGAGCAGTACTTC.

This clone was recorded at least ten times. The rearrangement joins TRBV2 to TRBJ2-2, with 7 positions matching TRBD1. V gave up 11 bases and J gave up 6 bases; unmatched junction bases: 15. The germline V gene encodes CDR1 SNHLY and CDR2 FYNNEI. The CDR3 is 15 residues long. In DNA form, the CDR3 reads TGTGCCTCCAGGGCCGGGACAGCTACCTCCGGGGAGCTGTTTTTT. It translates to CASRAGTATSGELFF.

The chain links TRBV11-2 to TRBJ2-6, with D possibly matching TRBD1 (6 bases). The length of the CDR3 is 16 residues. Trimming shortened V by 5 bases and J by 0 bases, and 11 bases separated the two germline ends. CDR1 and CDR2 (germline): SGHAT, FQNNGV. The CDR3, as DNA: TGTGCCAGCAGCCTGGACAGATACTCTGGGGCCAACGTCCTGACTTTC. Translation gives CASSLDRYSGANVLTF.

This clone was found a few times. The J gene is TRBJ2-7, the V gene TRBV18; 7 bases agree with TRBD2. The CDR3 totals 15 residues. J lost 7 bases, V lost 6 bases, and 15 bases had no gene match. The germline V gene encodes CDR1 KGHSH and CDR2 LQKENI. CDR3 protein: CASSPQAGGSREQYF. CDR3 nucleotides: TGTGCCAGCTCCCCGCAGGCGGGCGGGAGCCGGGAGCAGTACTTC. Drawing the rest from reference TRBV18 and TRBJ2-7, the complete variable domain is NAGVMQNPRHLVRRRGQEARLRCSPMKGHSHVYWYRQLPEEGLKFMVYLQKENIIDESGMPKERFSAEFPKEGPSILRIQQVVRGDSAAYFCASSPQAGGSREQYFGPGTRLTVT.

This chain links TRBV7-2 with TRBJ2-3; D is unresolved. CDR1 and CDR2 from the germline V gene are SGHTA and FQGNSA. This CDR3 region has 15 residues. Trimming removed 1 base from V and 1 base from J, with 9 bases in between. CDR3 DNA sequence: TGTGCCAGCAGCTTAGGTGGTATTGGCACAGATACGCAGTATTTT. Translation gives CASSLGGIGTDTQYF.